Sequencing of this T cell receptor beta chain was carried out in a study of CD8+ T cells in alopecia areata. The germline V gene has CDR1 LNHDA and CDR2 SQIVND (reference sequence). V lost 3 bases, J lost 2 bases, and 16 bases lay in between. CDR3 length: 16 amino acids. Noted treatment: oral pan-JAK inhibitor, 5-10 mg twice daily. The sequencing template was cDNA reverse transcribed from extracted RNA. The protocol was immunoSEQ multiplex PCR, while the TCRdb copy is restricted to in-frame clones and leaves out a portion. The sample holds approximately 210,000 clones, roughly three fifths seen once. The receptor was isolated from a human donor with alopecia areata. The material sequenced was CD4+ T cells sorted from blood, taken between weeks 44 and 45, from a patient treated with tofacitinib. The J gene is TRBJ2-5, the V gene TRBV19; D perhaps matches TRBD2 (6 bases). The CDR3 region is CASSIGTGRGQETQYF. The CDR3 coding sequence is TGTGCCAGTAGTATTGGGACGGGACGGGGGCAAGAGACCCAGTACTTC.